This T cell receptor beta chain was captured in a study of T cell responses to AZD1222 COVID-19 vaccine. Findings of the study overall: Spike regions recognized by vaccine-associated CD4 TCRs spanned the protein, led by 160-218 and 743-854. The study sampled repertoires only after the peak T cell response.

Comment on this clone: Its antigen is as yet unknown.

Germline assignment: CDR1 SEHNR and CDR2 FQNEAQ (reference sequence). The length of the CDR3 is 14 residues. Unmatched junction bases numbered 2, after V lost 0 bases and J lost 6 bases. The method was immunoSEQ multiplex PCR; TCRdb's version includes in-frame clones alone and lacks a portion of them. The repertoire holds about 160,000 clones, with roughly 91% as singletons. The sample consisted of peripheral blood, taken on day 0 of AZD1222 vaccination. This sequence joins TRBV7-9 and TRBJ1-2, with TRBD1 matching over 9 bases. The sequence was obtained from an adult in good health. CDR3 region: CASSLADRGDGYTF. CDR3 sequence (DNA): TGTGCCAGCAGCTTAGCAGACAGGGGGGATGGCTACACCTTC.